This TCR beta chain is drawn from a study of T-cell memory formation after mild COVID-19. This clonotype was detected a few times. In TCRdb, the 5' RACE reads were re-called with MiXCR into one record per CDR3 protein. The sample has roughly 280,000 distinct CDR3 sequences, 8% to 9% seen once; the top ten hold approximately 23%. This CDR3 is 11 amino acids long. Trimming took 5 bases from V and 2 from J, leaving 3 bases between them. CDR1 ENHRY and CDR2 SYGVKD come from the germline V gene. This chain uses TRBV10-3 with TRBJ2-5; the D is unclear. The source material was PBMCs or a T cell subset sorted from them (not recorded which). The TCR comes from a man younger than 35 who had mild COVID-19 (a few samples of this study predate the infection). Cell type and time point are not known. The DNA for the CDR3 is TGTGCCATCAGTCAGCAAGAGACCCAGTACTTC. Its protein is CAISQQETQYF.